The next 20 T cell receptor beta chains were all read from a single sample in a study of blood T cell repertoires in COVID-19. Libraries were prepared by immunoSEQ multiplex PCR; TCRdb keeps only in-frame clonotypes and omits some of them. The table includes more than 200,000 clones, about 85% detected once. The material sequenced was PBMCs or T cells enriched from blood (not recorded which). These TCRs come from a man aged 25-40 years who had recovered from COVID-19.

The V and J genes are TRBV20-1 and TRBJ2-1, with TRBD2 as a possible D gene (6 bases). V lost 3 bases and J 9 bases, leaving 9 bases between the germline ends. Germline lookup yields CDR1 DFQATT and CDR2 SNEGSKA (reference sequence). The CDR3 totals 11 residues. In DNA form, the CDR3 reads TGCAGTGCTAGGTTCGGGAGTGAGCAGTTCTTC. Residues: CSARFGSEQFF.

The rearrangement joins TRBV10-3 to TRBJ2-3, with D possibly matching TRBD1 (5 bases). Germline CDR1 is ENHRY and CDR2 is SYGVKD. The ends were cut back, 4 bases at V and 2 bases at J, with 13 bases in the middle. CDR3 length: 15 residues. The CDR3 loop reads CAISAFGANTDTQYF. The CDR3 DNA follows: TGTGCCATCAGTGCTTTTGGGGCCAACACAGATACGCAGTATTTT.

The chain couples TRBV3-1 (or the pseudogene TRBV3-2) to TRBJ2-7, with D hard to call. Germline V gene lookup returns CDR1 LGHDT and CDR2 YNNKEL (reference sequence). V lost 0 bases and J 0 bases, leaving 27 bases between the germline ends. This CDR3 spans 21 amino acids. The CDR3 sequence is CASSQDIVRVGPPWASYEQYF. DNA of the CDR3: TGTGCCAGCAGCCAAGACATAGTGAGAGTAGGCCCTCCGTGGGCCTCCTACGAGCAGTACTTC.

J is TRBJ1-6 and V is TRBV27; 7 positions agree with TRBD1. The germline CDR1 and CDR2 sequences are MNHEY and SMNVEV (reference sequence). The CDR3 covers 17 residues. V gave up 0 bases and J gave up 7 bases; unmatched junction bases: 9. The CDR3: CASSLSGRGYGNSPLHF. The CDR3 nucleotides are TGTGCCAGCAGTTTATCGGGCAGGGGGTATGGGAATTCACCCCTCCACTTT.

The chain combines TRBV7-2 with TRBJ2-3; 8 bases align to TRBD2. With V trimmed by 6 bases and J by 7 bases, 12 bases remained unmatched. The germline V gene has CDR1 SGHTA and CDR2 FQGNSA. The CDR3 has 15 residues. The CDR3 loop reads CASSQILSGVNTQYF. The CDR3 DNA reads TGTGCCAGCAGTCAGATTCTTAGCGGGGTAAATACGCAGTATTTT.

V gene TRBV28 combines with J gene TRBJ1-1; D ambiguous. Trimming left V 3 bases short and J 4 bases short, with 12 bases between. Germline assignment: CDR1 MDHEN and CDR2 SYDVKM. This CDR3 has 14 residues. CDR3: CASSLSQARTEAFF. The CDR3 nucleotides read TGTGCCAGCAGTTTGTCTCAGGCCCGCACTGAAGCTTTCTTT.

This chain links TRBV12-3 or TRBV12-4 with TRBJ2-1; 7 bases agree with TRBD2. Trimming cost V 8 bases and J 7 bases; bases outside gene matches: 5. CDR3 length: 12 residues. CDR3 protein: CASAPGGNEQFF. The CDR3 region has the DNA TGTGCCAGCGCCCCGGGGGGAAATGAGCAGTTCTTC.

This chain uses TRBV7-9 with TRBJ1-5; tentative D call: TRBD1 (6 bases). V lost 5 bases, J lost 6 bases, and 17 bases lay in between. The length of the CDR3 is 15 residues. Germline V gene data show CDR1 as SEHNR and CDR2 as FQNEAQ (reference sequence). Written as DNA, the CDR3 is TGTGCCAGCAGCCTGGGAACCCAGGGGATTCAGCCCCAGCATTTT. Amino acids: CASSLGTQGIQPQHF. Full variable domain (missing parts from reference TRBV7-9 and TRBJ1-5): DTGVSQNPRHKITKRGQNVTFRCDPISEHNRLYWYRQTLGQGPEFLTYFQNEAQLEKSRLLSDRFSAERPKGSFSTLEIQRTEQGDSAMYLCASSLGTQGIQPQHFGDGTRLSIL.

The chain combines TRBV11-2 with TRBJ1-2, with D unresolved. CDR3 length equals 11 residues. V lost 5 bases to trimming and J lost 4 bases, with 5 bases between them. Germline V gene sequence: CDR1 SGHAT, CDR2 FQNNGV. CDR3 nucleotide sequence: TGTGCCAGCAGCCCCTCCTATGGCTACACCTTC. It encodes CASSPSYGYTF. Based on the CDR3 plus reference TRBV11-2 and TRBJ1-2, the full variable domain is EAGVAQSPRYKIIEKRQSVAFWCNPISGHATLYWYQQILGQGPKLLIQFQNNGVVDDSQLPKDRFSAERLKGVDSTLKIQPAKLEDSAVYLCASSPSYGYTFGSGTRLTVV.

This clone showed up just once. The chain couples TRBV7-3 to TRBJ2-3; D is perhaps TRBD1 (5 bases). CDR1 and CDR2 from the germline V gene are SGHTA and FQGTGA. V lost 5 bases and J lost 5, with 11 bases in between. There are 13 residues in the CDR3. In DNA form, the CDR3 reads TGTGCCAGCAGCGTGACAGCAAGAGATACGCAGTATTTT. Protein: CASSVTARDTQYF.

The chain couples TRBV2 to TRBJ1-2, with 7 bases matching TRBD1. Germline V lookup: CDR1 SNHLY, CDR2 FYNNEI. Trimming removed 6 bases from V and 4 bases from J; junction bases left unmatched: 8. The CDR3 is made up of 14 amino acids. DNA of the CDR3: TGTGCCAGCAGCCACTCGTGGACAGGCTATGGCTACACCTTC. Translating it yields CASSHSWTGYGYTF.

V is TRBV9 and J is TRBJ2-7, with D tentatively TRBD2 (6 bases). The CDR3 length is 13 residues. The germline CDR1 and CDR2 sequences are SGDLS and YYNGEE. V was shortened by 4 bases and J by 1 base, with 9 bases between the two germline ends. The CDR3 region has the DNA TGTGCCAGCAGCACGGGACTTTCCTACGAGCAGTACTTC. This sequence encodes CASSTGLSYEQYF.

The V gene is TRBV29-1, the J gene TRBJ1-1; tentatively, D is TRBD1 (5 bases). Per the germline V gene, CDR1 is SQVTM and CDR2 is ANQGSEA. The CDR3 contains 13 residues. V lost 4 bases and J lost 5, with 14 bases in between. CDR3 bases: TGCAGCGTTGCTATGGGACGGGGGACTGAAGCTTTCTTT. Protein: CSVAMGRGTEAFF. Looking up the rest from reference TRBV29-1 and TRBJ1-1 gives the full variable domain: SAVISQKPSRDICQRGTSLTIQCQVDSQVTMMFWYRQQPGQSLTLIATANQGSEATYESGFVIDKFPISRPNLTFSTLTVSNMSPEDSSIYLCSVAMGRGTEAFFGQGTRLTVV.

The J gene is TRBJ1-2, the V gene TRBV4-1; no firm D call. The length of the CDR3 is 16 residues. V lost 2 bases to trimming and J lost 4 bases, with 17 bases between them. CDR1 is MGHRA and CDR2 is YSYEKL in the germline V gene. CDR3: CASSQPGRTFSYGYTF. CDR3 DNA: TGCGCCAGCAGCCAACCCGGACGGACTTTCTCCTATGGCTACACCTTC.

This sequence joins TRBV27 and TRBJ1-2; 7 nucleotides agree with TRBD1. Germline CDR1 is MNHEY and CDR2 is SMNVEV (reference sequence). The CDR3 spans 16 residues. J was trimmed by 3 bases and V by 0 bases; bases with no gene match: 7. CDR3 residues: CASSLSTQGRDYGYTF. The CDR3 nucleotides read TGTGCCAGCAGTTTATCGACACAGGGGCGGGACTATGGCTACACCTTC.

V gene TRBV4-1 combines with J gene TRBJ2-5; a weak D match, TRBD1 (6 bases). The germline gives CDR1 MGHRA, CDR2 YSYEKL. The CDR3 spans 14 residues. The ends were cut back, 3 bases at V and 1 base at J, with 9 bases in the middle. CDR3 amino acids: CASSQLGGQETQYF. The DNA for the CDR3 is TGCGCCAGCAGCCAGTTAGGGGGCCAAGAGACCCAGTACTTC.

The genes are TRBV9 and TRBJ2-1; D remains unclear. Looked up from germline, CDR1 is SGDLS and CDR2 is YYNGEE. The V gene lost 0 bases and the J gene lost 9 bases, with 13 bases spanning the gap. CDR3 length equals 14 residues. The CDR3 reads CASSVVYGSSEQFF. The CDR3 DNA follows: TGTGCCAGCAGCGTAGTATACGGGTCTAGTGAGCAGTTCTTC. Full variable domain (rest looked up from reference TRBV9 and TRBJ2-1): DSGVTQTPKHLITATGQRVTLRCSPRSGDLSVYWYQQSLDQGLQFLIQYYNGEERAKGNILERFSAQQFPDLHSELNLSSLELGDSALYFCASSVVYGSSEQFFGPGTRLTVL.

This chain's CDR3 is CAWGHGGNTIYF. In DNA, the CDR3 is TGTGCCTGGGGCCATGGGGGGAACACCATATATTTT. The chain employs TRBV30 and TRBJ1-3; a possible D gene is TRBD1 (5 bases). Trimming pared 5 bases from V and 7 bases from J, leaving 12 bases between. CDR1 is GTSNPN and CDR2 is SVGIG in the germline V gene (reference sequence). There are 12 residues in the CDR3.

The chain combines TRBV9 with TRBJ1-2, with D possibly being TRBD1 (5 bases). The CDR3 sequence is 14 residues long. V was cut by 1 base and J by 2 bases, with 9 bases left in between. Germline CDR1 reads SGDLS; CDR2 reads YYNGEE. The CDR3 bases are TGTGCCAGCAGCGTAAGTCGACAGAACTATGGCTACACCTTC. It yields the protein CASSVSRQNYGYTF.

CDR3 loop: CASSPQGTDNQPQHF. In DNA, the CDR3 is TGTGCCAGCTCACCGCAAGGGACAGATAATCAGCCCCAGCATTTT. The V call is TRBV18, the J call TRBJ1-5; 7 nucleotides align to TRBD1. The ends lost 3 bases at V and 4 bases at J; junction bases unmatched: 6. The CDR3 totals 15 residues. CDR1 is KGHSH, CDR2 LQKENI, per germline.